The 32 T cell receptor beta chains given below trace back to one sample, sequenced in a study of CD8+ T cells in alopecia areata. RNA, once extracted, was reverse transcribed into cDNA for use as the sequencing template. The method was immunoSEQ multiplex PCR; TCRdb's version includes in-frame clones alone and lacks a portion of them. The sample lists about 110,000 clones, about 50% occurring once. Sequencing input: NKG2D-low CD8+ T cells sorted from blood. Receptors originate from a human donor with alopecia areata.

This rearrangement joins TRBV9 to TRBJ2-3; 7 bases line up with TRBD1. Trimming took 3 bases from V and 2 from J; bases not matched to a gene: 3. There are 14 residues in the CDR3. Looked up from germline, CDR1 is SGDLS and CDR2 is YYNGEE. In nucleotides, the CDR3 is TGTGCCAGCAGCGATGGACAGGCCACAGATACGCAGTATTTT. This sequence encodes CASSDGQATDTQYF.

This clone appeared a few times. The chain has TRBV9 and TRBJ1-3; weak D call: TRBD1 (6 bases). This CDR3 spans 14 amino acids. CDR1 and CDR2 from the germline V gene are SGDLS and YYNGEE. V lost 0 bases to trimming and J lost 2 bases, with 6 bases between them. CDR3 DNA sequence: TGTGCCAGCAGCGTAGACAGGGCTGGAAACACCATATATTTT. Amino acid sequence: CASSVDRAGNTIYF.

The CDR3 nucleotides read TGCAGCGTTGATCCAGGGGACAACGAGCAGTACTTC. Its protein is CSVDPGDNEQYF. The V gene is TRBV29-1, the J gene TRBJ2-7; possibly TRBD1 for D (6 bases). Per the germline V gene, CDR1 is SQVTM and CDR2 is ANQGSEA. Trimming removed 3 bases at V and 5 bases at J, with 11 bases between. CDR3 length: 12 amino acids.

The table lists this clone with a count of one. The sample carries other DNA sequences with the same CDR3. J is TRBJ2-1 and V is TRBV11-2; tentative D call: TRBD2 (6 bases). This CDR3 region has 14 residues. Trimming took 3 bases from V and 16 from J, leaving 22 bases between them. From germline, CDR1 is SGHAT and CDR2 FQNNGV. CDR3 bases: TGTGCCAGCAGCTTTGGCCTGGGGCGGAGGGGCCCCTTCTTC. This codes for CASSFGLGRRGPFF.

The chain is built from TRBV5-1 and TRBJ2-7; tentatively, D is TRBD1 (6 bases). The CDR3 is made up of 13 amino acids. CDR1 is SGHRS and CDR2 is YFSETQ in the germline V gene. With 1 base removed from V and 5 bases from J, the gap between germline ends came to 10 bases. The CDR3 DNA reads TGCGCCAGCAGCTTGTCAGGGGCCCACGAGCAGTACTTC. Protein sequence: CASSLSGAHEQYF.

This clone was observed a handful of times. The chain employs TRBV28 and TRBJ2-7, with D possibly being TRBD1 or TRBD2 (5 bases each). The V end lost 1 base, the J end lost 2 bases, and 15 bases lay between the germline ends. Germline values: CDR1 MDHEN, CDR2 SYDVKM. This CDR3 contains 16 residues. CDR3 residues: CASSLYRGARAYEQYF. CDR3 coding DNA: TGTGCCAGCAGTTTATATCGGGGCGCCAGGGCCTACGAGCAGTACTTC.

This clone was detected a few times. The rearrangement links TRBV29-1 to TRBJ2-2; possibly TRBD2 for D (5 bases). The CDR3 is 11 amino acids. Germline V gene sequence: CDR1 SQVTM, CDR2 ANQGSEA. Between the trimmed V and J ends, which lost 2 bases and 7 bases, there was a span of 5 bases. The chain's CDR3 is CSVERGGELFF. DNA of the CDR3: TGCAGCGTTGAACGGGGCGGGGAGCTGTTTTTT.

This rearrangement joins TRBV7-9 to TRBJ1-2; tentatively, D is TRBD1 (5 bases). CDR3 size: 12 residues. The V gene lost 4 bases and the J gene lost 6 bases, with 9 bases spanning the gap. CDR1 is SEHNR and CDR2 is FQNEAQ in the germline V gene (reference sequence). The CDR3 DNA follows: TGTGCCAGCAGCTCGGGACGGGATGGCTACACCTTC. As protein: CASSSGRDGYTF.

This clone was detected a few times. The rearrangement uses TRBV25-1 and TRBJ1-1; no definite D call. Trimming pared 3 bases from V and 3 bases from J, leaving 5 bases between. Germline-derived CDR1 and CDR2 are MGHDK and SYGVNS. This CDR3 comprises 12 residues. In nucleotides, the CDR3 is TGTGCCAGCAGTGATAGGTACACTGAAGCTTTCTTT. It yields the protein CASSDRYTEAFF.

The chain carries TRBV7-9 and TRBJ2-7; TRBD2 is a possible D gene (5 bases). From germline, CDR1 is SEHNR and CDR2 FQNEAQ (reference sequence). The CDR3 is 14 amino acids. V was clipped by 1 base and J by 5 bases, with 12 bases between them. The chain's CDR3 is CASSLGGSGNEQYF. DNA of the CDR3: TGTGCCAGCAGCTTAGGTGGGAGTGGGAACGAGCAGTACTTC.

With regard to this clone: An end of the junction differs from the germline gene, which may be a read error. J is TRBJ2-5 and V is TRBV10-3, with 8 bases aligning to TRBD2. This CDR3 region has 15 residues. Germline V gene sequence: CDR1 ENHRY, CDR2 SYGVKD. The CDR3 DNA is TGTGCCAGCAGTTTCATTACTAGCGGAAAAGAGACCCAGTACTTC. As protein: CASSFITSGKETQYF.

V usage is TRBV2 and J usage is TRBJ2-1; 16 bases fit TRBD2. Germline-derived CDR1 and CDR2 are SNHLY and FYNNEI. CDR3 size: 18 residues. Trimming took 7 bases from V and 2 from J; bases not matched to a gene: 8. The CDR3 sequence: CASNPGLAGGSPYNEQFF. The CDR3 bases are TGTGCCAGCAATCCGGGACTAGCGGGAGGGTCACCCTACAATGAGCAGTTCTTC.

The chain uses TRBV9 and TRBJ2-1; D gene uncertain. This CDR3 has 13 amino acids. Trimming took 3 bases from V and 4 from J, leaving 8 bases between them. Germline CDR1 reads SGDLS; CDR2 reads YYNGEE. The CDR3 here is CASSAYHYNEQFF. The CDR3 DNA sequence: TGTGCCAGCAGCGCGTACCATTACAATGAGCAGTTCTTC.

The chain has TRBV5-1 and TRBJ2-1; TRBD2 matches at 9 bases. Germline CDR1 SGHRS, CDR2 YFSETQ. With V trimmed by 1 base and J by 0 bases, 5 bases remained unmatched. The CDR3 extends over 17 amino acids. The CDR3 nucleotides are TGCGCCAGCAGCTTGAGTGGACTAGCGCTCTCCTACAATGAGCAGTTCTTC. Its translation is CASSLSGLALSYNEQFF.

A single count supports this clone. The chain combines TRBV6-1 with TRBJ2-1; possibly TRBD2 for D (6 bases). This CDR3 comprises 15 residues. In germline, CDR1 is MNHNS, CDR2 SASEGT. V was trimmed by 6 bases and J by 0 bases, leaving 12 bases between them. The chain's CDR3 is CASRASASSYNEQFF. In DNA form, the CDR3 reads TGTGCCAGCAGGGCTAGCGCTAGCTCCTACAATGAGCAGTTCTTC.

This sequence joins TRBV30 and TRBJ2-5, with TRBD2 as a possible D gene (5 bases). Trimming removed 1 base at V and 2 bases at J, with 8 bases between. The CDR3 consists of 13 residues. In germline, CDR1 is GTSNPN, CDR2 SVGIG (reference sequence). The CDR3 nucleotides read TGTGCCTGGAGTGAGGACTTTCAAGAGACCCAGTACTTC. Translating it yields CAWSEDFQETQYF. The whole variable domain, remainder taken from reference TRBV30 and TRBJ2-5, is SQTIHQWPATLVQPVGSPLSLECTVEGTSNPNLYWYRQAAGRGLQLLFYSVGIGQISSEVPQNLSASRPQDRQFILSSKKLLLSDSGFYLCAWSEDFQETQYFGPGTRLLVL.

This clone was seen only a few times. This chain joins TRBV7-9 and TRBJ2-7, with a weak D call TRBD1 (5 bases). The germline gives CDR1 SEHNR, CDR2 FQNEAQ (reference sequence). This CDR3 spans 15 amino acids. The ends were cut back, 5 bases at V and 0 bases at J, with 14 bases in the middle. The CDR3 here is CASSPPQGSSYEQYF. CDR3 sequence (DNA): TGTGCCAGCAGCCCTCCGCAGGGTAGCTCCTACGAGCAGTACTTC.

This clone was seen just once. The chain carries TRBV28 and TRBJ2-7; TRBD1 might be the D (6 bases). CDR3 length equals 19 residues. Germline loops: CDR1 MDHEN, CDR2 SYDVKM. The ends were cut back, 3 bases at V and 1 base at J, with 25 bases in the middle. CDR3 sequence reads: CASSFPGVLRGSRSYEQYF. CDR3 bases: TGTGCCAGCAGTTTTCCTGGTGTGCTCAGGGGATCCCGATCCTACGAGCAGTACTTC.

The V call is TRBV28, the J call TRBJ1-1; 12 bases align to TRBD1. CDR1 is MDHEN and CDR2 is SYDVKM in the germline V gene. This CDR3 contains 13 residues. With V trimmed by 4 bases and J by 8 bases, 2 bases remained unmatched. The CDR3 nucleotides read TGTGCCAGCAGTTCGGGACAGGGGGCGGAAGCTTTCTTT. This translates into CASSSGQGAEAFF.

This clone has just a few counts. This chain joins TRBV5-1 and TRBJ1-1; no firm D call. The CDR3 is made up of 14 amino acids. The germline CDR1 and CDR2 sequences are SGHRS and YFSETQ. Trimming took off 3 bases at V and 2 bases at J, with 11 bases between the two ends. The CDR3 reads CASSYRTGNTEAFF. CDR3 DNA sequence: TGCGCCAGCAGCTATAGGACGGGAAACACTGAAGCTTTCTTT.

The chain joins TRBV4-1 to TRBJ1-5, with D maybe TRBD1 (6 bases). V gave up 2 bases and J gave up 3 bases, with 11 bases separating them. In germline, CDR1 is MGHRA, CDR2 YSYEKL. The CDR3 sequence is 15 residues long. CDR3 nucleotide sequence: TGCGCCAGCAGCCAAATCACAGGGTCCAATCAGCCCCAGCATTTT. Translation: CASSQITGSNQPQHF.

A few counts support this clone. The V call is TRBV9, the J call TRBJ2-1; 15 bases are shared with TRBD2. Germline V CDR1 and CDR2: SGDLS, YYNGEE. This CDR3 comprises 17 residues. V gave up 0 bases and J gave up 9 bases; unmatched junction bases: 7. The CDR3 region has the DNA TGTGCCAGCAGCGTAGCAGGAGGGACTAGCGGGAGGAGTGAGCAGTTCTTC. This encodes CASSVAGGTSGRSEQFF.

In this sample, this clone turned up a few times. The gene calls are TRBV7-2 and TRBJ1-5; D is undetermined. Germline V gene data show CDR1 as SGHTA and CDR2 as FQGNSA. CDR3 length: 12 residues. Deletions cut 5 bases from V and 2 bases from J, with 4 bases between. CDR3 loop: CASSEGNQPQHF. CDR3 DNA sequence: TGTGCCAGCAGCGAGGGCAATCAGCCCCAGCATTTT.

The rearrangement uses TRBV27 and TRBJ1-2; D is perhaps TRBD1 (6 bases). Germline CDR1 reads MNHEY; CDR2 reads SMNVEV (reference sequence). Between the trimmed V and J ends, which lost 5 bases and 4 bases, there was a span of 11 bases. This CDR3 region has 13 residues. CDR3: CASSLSGAYGYTF. CDR3 DNA sequence: TGTGCCAGCAGTCTCTCGGGGGCCTATGGCTACACCTTC.

The chain uses TRBV6-1 and TRBJ2-3; D is ambiguous. V lost 6 bases to trimming and J lost 4 bases, with 14 bases between them. The CDR3 runs to 14 residues. CDR1 is MNHNS, CDR2 SASEGT, per germline. Written as DNA, the CDR3 is TGTGCCAGCAGCCCGGTGGTGGCCTCAGATACGCAGTATTTT. This gives the protein CASSPVVASDTQYF.

This clone was seen a few times. The chain employs TRBV6-5 and TRBJ1-2; TRBD1 aligns across 8 bases. The ends lost 6 bases at V and 8 bases at J; junction bases unmatched: 5. The CDR3 sequence is 12 residues long. Germline CDR1 MNHEY, CDR2 SVGAGI. The CDR3 DNA reads TGTGCCAGCAGGGACAGGGCCGAAGGCTACACCTTC. This translates into CASRDRAEGYTF.

The rearrangement links TRBV6-5 to TRBJ2-1; unclear D gene. Germline lookup yields CDR1 MNHEY and CDR2 SVGAGI. Trimming took 0 bases from V and 4 from J, leaving 7 bases between them. This CDR3 contains 14 residues. CDR3 nucleotide sequence: TGTGCCAGCAGTTACTCGGACCTGTACAATGAGCAGTTCTTC. It translates to CASSYSDLYNEQFF.

The sample holds a few counts of this clone. The chain combines TRBV2 with TRBJ2-1; 7 bases agree with TRBD1. The germline gives CDR1 SNHLY, CDR2 FYNNEI. Trimming removed 0 bases from V and 15 bases from J; junction bases left unmatched: 20. This CDR3 has 17 residues. The CDR3 nucleotides are TGTGCCAGCAGTGAAGCCACCTTGGACAGGAACCAAGATAATACGTTCTTC. Its translation is CASSEATLDRNQDNTFF.

In this sample, this clone turned up a few times. This chain connects TRBV28 to TRBJ2-7; D remains unclear. The V gene lost 3 bases and the J gene lost 0 bases, with 9 bases spanning the gap. This CDR3 has 14 amino acids. Germline lookup yields CDR1 MDHEN and CDR2 SYDVKM. CDR3 nucleotide sequence: TGTGCCAGCAGTTTCGAGGTAGCCTCCTACGAGCAGTACTTC. Translation: CASSFEVASYEQYF.

This clone was seen only a few times. This chain connects TRBV4-1 to TRBJ2-4; a possible D gene is TRBD1 (6 bases). CDR1 is MGHRA, CDR2 YSYEKL, per germline. This CDR3 is built from 13 residues. V was trimmed by 8 bases and J by 3 bases, leaving 11 bases between them. The CDR3 sequence is CASGTSGKNIQYF. CDR3 sequence (DNA): TGCGCCAGCGGGACAAGTGGCAAAAACATTCAGTACTTC.

This clone was seen only a few times. This chain links TRBV2 with TRBJ2-1; 11 positions agree with TRBD2. Germline loops: CDR1 SNHLY, CDR2 FYNNEI. The trim removed 7 bases at V and 6 bases at J, leaving 8 bases unmatched. The CDR3 totals 15 residues. DNA of the CDR3: TGTGCCAGCACCGAACTAGCGGGAGATAGCAATGAGCAGTTCTTC. Translating gives CASTELAGDSNEQFF.

The J gene is TRBJ1-1, the V gene TRBV7-8; D call uncertain. Between the trimmed V and J ends, which lost 1 base and 1 base, there was a span of 13 bases. This CDR3 has 16 residues. Germline V gene data show CDR1 as SGHVS and CDR2 as FQNEAQ. The CDR3: CASSLDGWAGNTEAFF. DNA for the CDR3: TGTGCCAGCAGCTTAGACGGGTGGGCGGGGAACACTGAAGCTTTCTTT.